This TCR beta chain appears in the sequencing data of a study of blood T cells in healthy people across ages. Study-level findings and limits: Percentage of naive T cells showed a strong correlation with TCR beta diversity.

Together with a sample-barcoded 5' primer, a J-beta primer mix was included in a second PCR lasting about 7 to 11 cycles. MiXCR was run by TCRdb on the 5' RACE reads, yielding one entry per CDR3 protein. The table has more than 700,000 distinct CDR3 sequences, more than 35% seen once. This clonotype appeared a few times. No antigen is known for it. The CDR3 has 15 amino acids. Germline V lookup: CDR1 LNHNV, CDR2 YYDKDF (reference sequence). The J segment lost 8 bases and the V segment lost 1 base, leaving 5 bases of the junction unmatched. The rearrangement links TRBV15 to TRBJ1-6; TRBD1 matches at 7 bases. Specimen: blood. The clonotype comes from a man older than 75 in good health. The CDR3 protein is CATSRAAGGDSPLHF. DNA for the CDR3: TGTGCCACCAGCAGAGCAGCAGGGGGGGATTCACCCCTCCACTTT.